This record covers a single T cell receptor beta chain. Its antigen is as yet unknown. CDR3 length equals 16 residues. J gave up 4 bases and V 1 base, and 6 bases lay outside the gene matches. Germline V gene data show CDR1 as SGHAT and CDR2 as FQNNGV. Sequencing used immunoSEQ multiplex PCR; TCRdb keeps in-frame clones, though not all of them. The sample gives tens of thousands of clones, about nine tenths of which show up once; 2.5% to 3.5% is in the top ten. These data come from a study of PD-1 blockade in classical Hodgkin lymphoma. General study findings and limits: Newly diagnosed patients and complete responders had comparable diversity at baseline. Patients who initiated nivolumab within 1 year of ASCT were excluded. There remain no defined causes for the repertoire differences, which possibly reflect disease activity or prior therapy.

The time point is: cycle 4 day 1 (C4D1), after about 6 weeks of nivolumab. Each and every patient relapsed after autologous stem cell transplantation, and patients got differing brentuximab vedotin exposure. The TCR comes from a human donor with classical Hodgkin lymphoma. This material consisted of peripheral blood mononuclear cells (PBMCs), taken before the fourth cycle of nivolumab. The chain recombines TRBV11-2 with TRBJ2-1; 8 nucleotides match TRBD2. CDR3 loop: CASSLGPGLGYNEQFF. DNA for the CDR3: TGTGCCAGCAGCTTAGGACCGGGACTAGGGTACAATGAGCAGTTCTTC.